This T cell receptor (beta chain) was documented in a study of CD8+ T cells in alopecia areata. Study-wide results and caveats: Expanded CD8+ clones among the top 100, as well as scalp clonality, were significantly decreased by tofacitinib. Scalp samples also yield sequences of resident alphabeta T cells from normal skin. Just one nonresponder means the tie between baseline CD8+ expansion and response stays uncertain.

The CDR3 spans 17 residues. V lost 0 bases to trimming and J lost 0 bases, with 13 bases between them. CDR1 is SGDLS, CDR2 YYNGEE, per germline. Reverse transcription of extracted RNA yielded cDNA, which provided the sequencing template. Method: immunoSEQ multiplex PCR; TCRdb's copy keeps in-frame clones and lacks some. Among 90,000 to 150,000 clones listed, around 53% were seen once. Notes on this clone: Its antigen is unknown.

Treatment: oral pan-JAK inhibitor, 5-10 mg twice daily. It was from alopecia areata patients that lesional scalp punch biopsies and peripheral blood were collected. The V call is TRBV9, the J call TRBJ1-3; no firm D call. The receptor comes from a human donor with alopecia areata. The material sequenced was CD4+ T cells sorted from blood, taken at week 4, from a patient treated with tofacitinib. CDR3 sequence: CASSVEWEIGSGNTIYF. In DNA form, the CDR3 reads TGTGCCAGCAGCGTAGAGTGGGAGATCGGCTCTGGAAACACCATATATTTT.